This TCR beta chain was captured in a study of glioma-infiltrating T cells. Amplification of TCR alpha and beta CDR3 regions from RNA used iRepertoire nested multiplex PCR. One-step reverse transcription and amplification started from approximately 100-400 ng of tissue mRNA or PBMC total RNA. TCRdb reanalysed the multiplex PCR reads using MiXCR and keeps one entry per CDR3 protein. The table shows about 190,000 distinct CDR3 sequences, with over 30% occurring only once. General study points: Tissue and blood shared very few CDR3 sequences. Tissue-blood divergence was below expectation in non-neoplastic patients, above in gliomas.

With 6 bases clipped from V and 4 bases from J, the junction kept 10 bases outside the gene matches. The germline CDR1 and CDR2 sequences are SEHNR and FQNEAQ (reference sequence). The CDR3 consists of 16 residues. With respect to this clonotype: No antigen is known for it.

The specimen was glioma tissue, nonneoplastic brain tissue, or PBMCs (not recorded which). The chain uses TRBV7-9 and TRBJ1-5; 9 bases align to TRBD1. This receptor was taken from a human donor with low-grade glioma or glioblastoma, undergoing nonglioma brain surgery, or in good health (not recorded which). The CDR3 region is CASRDTLGTGNQPQHF. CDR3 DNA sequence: TGTGCCAGCAGAGACACCCTCGGGACAGGGAATCAGCCCCAGCATTTT.